The present T cell receptor beta chain was sequenced within a study of T cell responses to AZD1222 COVID-19 vaccine (dated by TCRdb to the early 2020s). Turning to the overall study: AZD1222 recipients with second doses at about 4 weeks or about 12 weeks were pooled, because spike-specific TCR depth and breadth did not differ between schedules. TCR sequencing was performed for approximately 240 trial participants, of whom about 200 were given two doses of AZD1222 and some 25 were given two doses of MenACWY control vaccine. Trial participants were enrolled into age subgroups of 18-55, 56-69 and 70-plus years, which contained about 150, 28 and 57 TCR-sequenced participants, respectively.

As for this clone: The specificity of this receptor is unknown. No much larger clone exists at a distance of one base, and base qualities are not known.

The CDR3 regions of human TCRbeta chains were analyzed by immunosequencing. In the authors' own workflow: TCRs in the repertoires were matched against a reference library of SARS-CoV-2-specific TCRs that had been generated with the MIRA antigen-specificity platform. Breadth meant the fraction of unique TCRs that were SARS-CoV-2-associated, whereas depth meant the fraction of total T cells that were SARS-CoV-2-associated. Using the MIRA data, every spike-specific TCR was mapped to the spike region that the TCR reacted to and assigned to either a CD4 or a CD8 class. Log10-transformed breadth and depth values were compared by one-way ANOVA with Sidak's multiple comparisons tests. The table comes from immuneACCESS by way of TCRdb, which keeps in-frame sequences with V and J called. Part of the clones is missing from these tables; in studies checked, under half for an unresolved V gene and the rest for unknown reasons. V and J calls and clone size come straight from that table; D and trimming were deduced from the DNA. For this sample the table gives 150,000 to 200,000 clones, of which about 95% were detected only once. The leading ten clones occupy about 0.64% of the sample.

Points the paper makes about the study in general: In the small 56-69-year group, the increase in depth fell short of significance, most likely because of low power. After two AZD1222 doses, spike-specific TCR breadth and depth were significantly higher than at day 0 and than in MenACWY recipients. Participants were mostly white British, with more females than males. The authors suggested clonal diversity may have been underestimated. Conclusions about previously exposed vaccinees were limited because only six AZD1222 recipients were SARS-CoV-2 seropositive at baseline. The vaccine-associated CD4 TCRs covered the entire spike protein, and the dominant responses fell in regions 160-218 and 743-854. Reportedly, close to half of the unique spike-specific TCRs recognized epitopes lying outside the regions that are mutated in the B.1.351 and B.1.1.7 variants. Because no day 14 peak-response samples were available, the repertoires could be characterized only after the peak T cell response.

Read against the paper, the sample's time point label means: baseline before first vaccination. The vaccinee samples were drawn from two UK trials, COV001 and COV002, one of which was a single-blind randomized controlled phase 2/3 trial testing AZD1222 (ChAdOx1 nCoV-19) in healthy adults. Trial participant PBMC samples were collected at day 0 and day 28 after the second dose for TCRbeta chain sequencing. Reading the germline V gene (reference sequence) gives CDR1 GTSNPN and CDR2 SVGIG. Its CDR3 holds 17 amino acids, cysteine through phenylalanine. Of all the DNA, just the CDR3 is kept, 51 bases in frame from base 1. Here V drops 4 bases and J drops 5 bases, and the junction holds 16 bases not matched to any gene.

Sequencing used peripheral blood, obtained on day 0 of AZD1222 vaccination. This chain is built from TRBV30 and TRBJ2-2; 7 central nucleotides agree with TRBD1. The sequence came from an adult in good health. The DNA sequence is TGTGCCTGGACAAACGGACAGGAAGAGGTGTGGACCGGGGAGCTGTTTTTT. This yields the protein CAWTNGQEEVWTGELFF.